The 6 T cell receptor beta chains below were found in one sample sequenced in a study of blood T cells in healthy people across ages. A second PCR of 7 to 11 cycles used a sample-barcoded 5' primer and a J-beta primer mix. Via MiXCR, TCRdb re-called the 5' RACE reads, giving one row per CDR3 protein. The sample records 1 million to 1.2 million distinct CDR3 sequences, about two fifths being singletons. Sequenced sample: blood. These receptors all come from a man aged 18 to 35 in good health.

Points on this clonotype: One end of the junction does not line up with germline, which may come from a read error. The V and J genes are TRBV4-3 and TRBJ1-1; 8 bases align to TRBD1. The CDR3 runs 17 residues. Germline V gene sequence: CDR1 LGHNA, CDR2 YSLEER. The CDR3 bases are TGCGCCAGCAGCCAAGAAGGAACAGGGGGAGAAACGACTGAGGCTTTCTTT. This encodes CASSQEGTGGETTEAFF.

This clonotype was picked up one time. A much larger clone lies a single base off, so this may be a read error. This chain's CDR3 is CASSSRTKRAYGYTF. CDR3 nucleotide sequence: TGTGCCAGCAGCTCTAGGACAAAGAGGGCTTATGGCTACACCTTC. The rearrangement links TRBV13 to TRBJ1-2; D is perhaps TRBD1 (5 bases). This CDR3 has 15 amino acids. The germline CDR1 and CDR2 sequences are PRHDT and FYEKMQ (reference sequence). Trimming took 4 bases from V and 5 from J, leaving 17 bases between them.

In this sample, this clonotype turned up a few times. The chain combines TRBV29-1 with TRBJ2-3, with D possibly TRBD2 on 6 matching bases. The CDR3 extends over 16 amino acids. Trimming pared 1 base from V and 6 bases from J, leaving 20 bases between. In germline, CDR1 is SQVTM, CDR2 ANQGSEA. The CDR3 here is CSVEGPPRRAQDTQYF. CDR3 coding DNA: TGCAGCGTTGAAGGTCCCCCCCGGAGGGCACAGGATACGCAGTATTTT.

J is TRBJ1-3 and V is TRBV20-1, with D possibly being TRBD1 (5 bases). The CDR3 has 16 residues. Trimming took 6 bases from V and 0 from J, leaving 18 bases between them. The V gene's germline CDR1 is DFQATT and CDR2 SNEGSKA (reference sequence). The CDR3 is CSAPDKTAFSGNTIYF. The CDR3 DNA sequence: TGCAGTGCCCCTGATAAGACAGCCTTCTCTGGAAACACCATATATTTT.

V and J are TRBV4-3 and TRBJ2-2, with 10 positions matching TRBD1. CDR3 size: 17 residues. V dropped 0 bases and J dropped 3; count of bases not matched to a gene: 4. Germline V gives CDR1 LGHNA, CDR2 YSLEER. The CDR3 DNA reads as TGCGCCAGCAGCCAAGATAGGGGACAGGGGTACACCGGGGAGCTGTTTTTT. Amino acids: CASSQDRGQGYTGELFF.

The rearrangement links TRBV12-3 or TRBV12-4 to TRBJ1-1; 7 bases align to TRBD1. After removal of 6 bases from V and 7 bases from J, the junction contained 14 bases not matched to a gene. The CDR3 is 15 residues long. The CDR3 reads CASSLPQGKTYEAFF. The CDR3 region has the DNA TGTGCCAGCAGCCTTCCACAGGGGAAAACTTATGAAGCTTTCTTT.